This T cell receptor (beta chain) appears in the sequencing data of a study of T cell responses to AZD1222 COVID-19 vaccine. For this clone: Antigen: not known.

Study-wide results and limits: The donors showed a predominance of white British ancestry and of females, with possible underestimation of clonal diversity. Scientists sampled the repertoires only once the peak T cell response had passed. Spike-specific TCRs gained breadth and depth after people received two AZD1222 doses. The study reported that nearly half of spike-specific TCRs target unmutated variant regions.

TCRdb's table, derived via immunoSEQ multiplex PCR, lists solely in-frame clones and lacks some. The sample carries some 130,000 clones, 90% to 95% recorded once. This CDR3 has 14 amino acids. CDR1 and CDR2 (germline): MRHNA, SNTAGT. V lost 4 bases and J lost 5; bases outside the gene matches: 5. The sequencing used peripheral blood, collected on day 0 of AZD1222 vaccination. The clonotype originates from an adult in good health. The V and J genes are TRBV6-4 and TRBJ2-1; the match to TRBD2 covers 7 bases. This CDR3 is CASSAAGENNEQFF. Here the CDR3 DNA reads TGTGCCAGCAGTGCGGCGGGGGAAAACAATGAGCAGTTCTTC.